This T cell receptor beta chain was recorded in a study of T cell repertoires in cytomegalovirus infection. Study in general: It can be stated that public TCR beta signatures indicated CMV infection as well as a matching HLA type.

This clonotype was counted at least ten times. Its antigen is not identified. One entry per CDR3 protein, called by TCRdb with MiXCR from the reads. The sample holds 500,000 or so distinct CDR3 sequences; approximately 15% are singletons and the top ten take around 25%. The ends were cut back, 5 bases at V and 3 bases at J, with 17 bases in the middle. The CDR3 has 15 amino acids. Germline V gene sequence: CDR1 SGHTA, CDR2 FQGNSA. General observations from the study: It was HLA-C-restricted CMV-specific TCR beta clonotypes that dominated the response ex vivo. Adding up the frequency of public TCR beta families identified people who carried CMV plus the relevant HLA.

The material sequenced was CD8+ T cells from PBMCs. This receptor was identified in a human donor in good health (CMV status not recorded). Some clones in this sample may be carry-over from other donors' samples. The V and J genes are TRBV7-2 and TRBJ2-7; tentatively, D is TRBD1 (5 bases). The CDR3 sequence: CASSTEGAINYEQYF. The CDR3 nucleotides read TGTGCCAGCAGCACGGAAGGGGCGATCAACTACGAGCAGTACTTC.